This T cell receptor beta chain was observed in a study of cytomegalovirus exposure and HLA in healthy donors. Study-level information: Tens of millions of unique TCR sequences came from HLA-typed donors in an early release.

13 Jbeta primers and 60 Vbeta primers were used for the PCR. Per the authors' pipeline: Among the unique TCR beta chains that a later analysis counted, some 73 million in all, about 11 million were shared. Sequenced by immunoSEQ multiplex PCR; TCRdb stores in-frame clones only, minus some. V and J calls and clone size come straight from that table; D and trimming were deduced from the DNA. The table records some 99,000 clones, roughly three quarters of them present only once. Germline CDR1 and CDR2: SGHRS and YFSETQ. The CDR3 length is 15 residues. V gave up 0 bases and J gave up 5 bases, with 14 bases separating them. As concerns this clone: Its target is not known.

Points from the study as a whole: The authors judged a highly shared variant cluster likely a sequencing artifact. A later analysis reportedly found that, within productive TCRs, an Asian-associated ancestry cluster had fewer N-insertions than the mean observed across the roughly 700 donors.

This rearrangement joins TRBV5-1 to TRBJ1-1; tentatively, D is TRBD1 (5 bases). This receptor was obtained from a woman aged 45-65 years in good health and CMV-seropositive. The sequenced material came from PBMCs. CDR3 sequence: CASSLVTGVGTEAFF. Written as DNA, the CDR3 is TGCGCCAGCAGCTTGGTTACAGGCGTTGGGACTGAAGCTTTCTTT. The variable domain in full, completed from reference TRBV5-1 and TRBJ1-1, reads KAGVTQTPRYLIKTRGQQVTLSCSPISGHRSVSWYQQTPGQGLQFLFEYFSETQRNKGNFPGRFSGRQFSNSRSEMNVSTLELGDSALYLCASSLVTGVGTEAFFGQGTRLTVV.